One T cell receptor (beta chain) is described in this entry. Its binding antigen is unknown. Qualities for individual bases were not recorded, and no much larger clone is one base off. This sample stems from a study of graft-versus-host responses after intestinal transplantation (dated by TCRdb to the early 2020s). As for the study more broadly: Recipients received multivisceral, liver-intestinal, or isolated intestinal transplants. Every recipient was given anti-thymocyte globulin induction, followed by 3 to 4 years of maintenance tacrolimus and steroids. Alloreactive clones were identified by sequencing pre-transplant mixed lymphocyte reaction products and comparing them with unstimulated pre-transplant donor and recipient T cells. Of the approximately 24 intestinal transplant recipients enrolled in the cohort, one of whom was a retransplant, a few patients without pretransplant specimens were excluded. Rather than going through the commercial service, samples from three later patients were sequenced in-house on an Illumina MiSeq and processed with MiXCR. Graft-versus-host and host-versus-graft alloreactive T cell clones were tracked in the graft, circulation and bone marrow after intestinal transplantation using bulk TCR-beta CDR3 sequencing. Donor T cell macrochimerism was defined as a peak of at least 4% donor T cells among recipient peripheral blood mononuclear cells.

The trim is 0 bases for V and 9 bases for J, with a gap of 12 bases between the germline ends. The CDR3 holds 14 amino acids from the cysteine to the phenylalanine. The retained sequence is limited to the CDR3, 42 bases, with the frame set at the first base. The germline V gene yields MNHEY for CDR1 and SVGAGI for CDR2. To isolate intraepithelial and lamina propria lymphocytes from graft specimens, dithiothreitol, EDTA incubations and collagenase D digestion were used. Bulk TCR-beta sequencing was performed on serial intestinal graft biopsy specimens collected as late as 600 days after transplant. Broad study findings and their caveats: Early after transplant, declines in HvG clones were associated with peak levels of circulating GvH clones. High GvH to HvG T cell clonal ratios were observed in the allografts of patients with donor T cell macrochimerism. GvH clones turned up in recipient bone marrow, with some appearing earlier in ileal mucosa or blood, a pattern consistent with an intestinal mucosal origin. Conclusions were limited by the relatively low number and heterogeneity of intestinal transplant patients.

Library method: the immunoSEQ multiplex PCR assay. For most patients, high-throughput TCR-beta CDR3 sequencing of genomic DNA was performed by Adaptive Biotechnologies. Under the source paper's analysis protocol: Adaptive's ImmunoSEQ software supplied the TCR sequencing data for roughly 17 patients, while MiXCR and VDJtools were used to process a few other patients. CDR3 nucleotide sequences shared between donor and recipient were removed because the origin of such sequences could not be assigned. Alloreactive clones required at least 2-fold expansion over unstimulated cells and minimum CFSE-low frequency of 0.002% (template counts) or 0.001% (read counts). Clones detected in sequenced pre-transplant spleen, lymph node, or MLR CFSE-low populations of the donor or recipient were defined as mappable. The cumulative frequency of alloreactive clones was calculated as a percentage of all sequences, weighted by copy number. Drawn from immuneACCESS, this table holds only the in-frame rearrangements with V and J called that TCRdb kept. Clones are partly lost; checked studies trace under half to an unresolved V gene and leave the rest unexplained. The V and J calls and clone size come from that table; D and trimming were worked out from the DNA. Across this sample there are roughly 4,100 clones, with about 82% seen only once. 4% to 5.5% of the sample is taken by the ten largest.

Specimen: ileum tissue, collected nearly 670 days after intestinal transplant. The receptor comes from a human patient who received an intestinal transplant, so some T cells may come from the graft donor. The chain is assembled from TRBV6-5 and TRBJ2-1; the D gene may be TRBD1 or TRBD2, since each aligns over 5 bases. In nucleotide form, the sequence is TGTGCCAGCAGTTACTCGTCTCCTGGGGGTGAGCAGTTCTTC. It translates to CASSYSSPGGEQFF.